One and the same sample provided the 5 T cell receptor beta chains below, sequenced in a study of T cells in Graves' hyperthyroidism and ophthalmopathy. Researchers amplified the TCR beta CDR3 regions from RNA transcripts. The TCR CDR3 first-round RT-PCR relied on the HTBI primer set. TCRdb fed the multiplex PCR reads into MiXCR, producing one record per CDR3 protein. The sample shows a few hundred thousand distinct CDR3 sequences, roughly 14% of them seen only once. Sequencing used blood. The receptors stem from a woman under 40 with Graves' hyperthyroidism.

This clonotype has a count of ten or more. The rearrangement links TRBV28 to TRBJ2-1; 9 nucleotides align to TRBD2. The germline gives CDR1 MDHEN, CDR2 SYDVKM. V shed 5 bases and J 1 base; nucleotides not matched to a gene: 3. This CDR3 is 15 amino acids long. The DNA of the CDR3 is TGTGCCAGCAGTCGGGGACTAGCATCCTACAATGAGCAGTTCTTC. This gives the protein CASSRGLASYNEQFF.

This clonotype was seen a handful of times. The rearrangement joins TRBV4-3 to TRBJ2-1; D might be TRBD1 (5 bases). There are 15 residues in the CDR3. Germline assignment: CDR1 LGHNA and CDR2 YSLEER. V shed 0 bases and J shed 5 bases, with 11 bases lying between them. CDR3 nucleotides: TGCGCCAGCAGCCAAGATCTAAGCAGGGACAATGAGCAGTTCTTC. This translates into CASSQDLSRDNEQFF.

The chain uses TRBV6-1 and TRBJ1-2, with D tentatively TRBD1 (6 bases). CDR1 and CDR2 (germline): MNHNS, SASEGT. Trimming took off 2 bases at V and 7 bases at J, with 11 bases between the two ends. The length of the CDR3 is 13 residues. The CDR3 nucleotides read TGTGCCAGCAGTGAACGGCTCAGGGGTGGCTACACCTTC. Protein: CASSERLRGGYTF.

In this sample, this clonotype turned up a few times. V and J are TRBV13 and TRBJ2-7; D may be TRBD1 or TRBD2 (5 bases each). The CDR3 has 14 amino acids. The germline V and J ends were trimmed by 6 bases and 0 bases, with 12 bases remaining between them. Germline values: CDR1 PRHDT, CDR2 FYEKMQ (reference sequence). In nucleotides, the CDR3 is TGTGCCAGCAGGATAGAGGGGATCTCCTACGAGCAGTACTTC. This encodes CASRIEGISYEQYF.

This clonotype has more than one count but fewer than ten. This chain links TRBV27 with TRBJ1-5, with D tentatively TRBD1 (5 bases). V lost 5 bases, J lost 9 bases, and 17 bases lay in between. The length of the CDR3 is 14 residues. The germline gives CDR1 MNHEY, CDR2 SMNVEV (reference sequence). The CDR3 loop is CASSPSTGGRPQHF. CDR3 bases: TGTGCCAGCAGTCCTTCAACCGGGGGTCGGCCCCAGCATTTT.